Following are 25 T cell receptor beta chains from one sample sequenced in a study of cytomegalovirus exposure and HLA in healthy donors. PCR amplification relied on 60 Vbeta primers (plus 13 Jbeta primers). Generated by immunoSEQ multiplex PCR, the TCRdb table keeps only in-frame clones and is missing some. The sample carries about 120,000 clones, roughly 80% recorded once. The sequencing sample was made of PBMCs. These receptors originate from a woman aged 40 to 49 in good health and CMV-seropositive.

The chain joins TRBV5-6 to TRBJ2-3; 10 bases are shared with TRBD2. This CDR3 comprises 15 residues. CDR1 SGHDT and CDR2 YYEEEE come from the germline V gene. In nucleotides, the CDR3 is TGTCGCACCACTAAGCGGGAGGGCCGGGCAGATACGCAGTATTTT. Translation: CRTTKREGRADTQYF.

The chain employs TRBV6-5 and TRBJ1-2; 12 positions match TRBD1. The ends lost 8 bases at V and 7 bases at J; junction bases unmatched: 5. CDR1 is MNHEY, CDR2 SVGAGI, per germline. This CDR3 comprises 13 residues. The chain's CDR3 is CASGDRGLSGYTF. The CDR3 DNA follows: TGTGCCAGCGGGGACAGGGGGCTGTCTGGCTACACCTTC.

The J gene is TRBJ2-7, the V gene TRBV15; 9 bases line up with TRBD2. V shed 3 bases and J 7 bases; nucleotides not matched to a gene: 16. Per germline, CDR1 LNHNV and CDR2 YYDKDF (reference sequence). The CDR3 totals 17 residues. DNA of the CDR3: TGTGCCACCAGCAGCGGCCATAGCGGGAGAATTGTCGATGAGCAGTACTTC. Protein: CATSSGHSGRIVDEQYF.

J is TRBJ1-1 and V is TRBV5-1, with 7 bases matching TRBD1. Germline V gives CDR1 SGHRS, CDR2 YFSETQ. The CDR3 is made up of 18 amino acids. Trimming at V came to 4 bases and at J to 4 bases, leaving 19 bases not matched to a gene. The CDR3 sequence: CASSATRQGATQGTEAFF. The CDR3 DNA reads as TGCGCCAGCAGCGCCACCCGACAGGGAGCCACCCAGGGCACTGAAGCTTTCTTT.

The CDR3 region has the DNA TGTGCCTGGAGTGTAAGGCTAGCGGGCTCGGAGACCCAGTACTTC. Its protein is CAWSVRLAGSETQYF. The rearrangement links TRBV30 to TRBJ2-5, with 8 nucleotides matching TRBD2. This CDR3 is 15 amino acids long. V dropped 0 bases and J dropped 5; count of bases not matched to a gene: 8. CDR1 is GTSNPN, CDR2 SVGIG, per germline (reference sequence).

The chain has TRBV12-5 and TRBJ1-1; perhaps TRBD1 as D (5 bases). Deletions cut 4 bases from V and 4 bases from J, with 13 bases between. CDR3 length equals 14 residues. Per the germline V gene, CDR1 is LGHNT and CDR2 is FRNRAP. The CDR3 DNA reads TGTGCTAGTGGTTCTAGGGTGGGGGGCACTGAAGCTTTCTTT. Translating it yields CASGSRVGGTEAFF. The full variable domain, its missing parts supplied by reference TRBV12-5 and TRBJ1-1, is DARVTQTPRHKVTEMGQEVTMRCQPILGHNTVFWYRQTMMQGLELLAYFRNRAPLDDSGMPKDRFSAEMPDATLATLKIQPSEPRDSAVYFCASGSRVGGTEAFFGQGTRLTVV.

This chain uses TRBV29-1 with TRBJ2-7; 9 nucleotides line up with TRBD1. V dropped 2 bases and J dropped 9; count of bases not matched to a gene: 17. The CDR3 loop spans 16 amino acids. Germline assignment: CDR1 SQVTM and CDR2 ANQGSEA. The CDR3 protein is CSVEYSGGTGRLGQYF. CDR3 in DNA: TGCAGCGTTGAATATTCGGGCGGGACAGGGAGGTTGGGGCAGTACTTC.

The chain employs TRBV10-1 and TRBJ2-2; the match to TRBD1 covers 9 bases. Trimming at V came to 9 bases and at J to 4 bases, leaving 6 bases not matched to a gene. The CDR3 runs 14 residues. Germline CDR1 reads WNHNN; CDR2 reads SYGVQD (reference sequence). The CDR3 DNA reads TGCGCCAGTTCACAGGGGGCGCCCACCGGGGAGCTGTTTTTT. Protein sequence: CASSQGAPTGELFF.

In this sample, this clone turned up a few times. The DNA for the CDR3 is TGTGCCATCACCCCCGGGGGAGGAGACACTGAAGCTTTCTTT. Translation: CAITPGGGDTEAFF. This chain connects TRBV10-3 to TRBJ1-1; D may be TRBD1 (5 bases). Germline CDR1 reads ENHRY; CDR2 reads SYGVKD. V was trimmed by 7 bases and J by 3 bases, leaving 15 bases between them. The CDR3 length is 14 residues.

The chain is built from TRBV6-5 and TRBJ2-1; 8 nucleotides agree with TRBD2. Trimming cost V 7 bases and J 5 bases; bases outside gene matches: 7. Germline CDR1 and CDR2: MNHEY and SVGAGI. The CDR3 is 14 amino acids. Here the CDR3 reads CASTNTGGHNEQFF. CDR3 sequence (DNA): TGTGCCAGCACTAATACGGGGGGGCACAATGAGCAGTTCTTC.

V gene TRBV7-2 combines with J gene TRBJ2-5; D may be TRBD1 (5 bases). V dropped 7 bases and J dropped 5 bases, with 23 bases sitting between them. Looked up from germline, CDR1 is SGHTA and CDR2 is FQGNSA. CDR3 length: 16 amino acids. The DNA for the CDR3 is TGTGCCAGCACCCAACGTAGAGTGCCAGGGCTGGAGACCCAGTACTTC. This translates into CASTQRRVPGLETQYF.

Points on this clone: Other DNA sequences in this specimen translate into the identical CDR3. The gene calls are TRBV30 and TRBJ1-3; D is unclear. Trimming removed 3 bases from V and 5 bases from J, with 14 bases in between. The CDR3 is made up of 14 amino acids. CDR1 is GTSNPN, CDR2 SVGIG, per germline (reference sequence). CDR3 bases: TGTGCCTGGAGCCCTCCCCCGGGAAGAAACACCATATATTTT. Translated: CAWSPPPGRNTIYF.

Turning to this clone: Other DNA sequences in the sample encode the same CDR3. This chain links TRBV4-3 with TRBJ1-1; 9 positions agree with TRBD1. Per germline, CDR1 LGHNA and CDR2 YSLEER. J gave up 11 bases and V 0 bases, and 10 bases lay outside the gene matches. This CDR3 is 15 amino acids long. The CDR3, as DNA: TGCGCCAGCAGCCAAGATTGGACAGGGGACGTTGTGGCTTTCTTT. Translating gives CASSQDWTGDVVAFF.

This clone was seen more than once but under ten times. The gene calls are TRBV5-1 and TRBJ2-2; a weak D match, TRBD1 (5 bases). V was trimmed by 1 base and J by 2 bases, leaving 12 bases between them. The CDR3 is 16 residues long. Germline V lookup: CDR1 SGHRS, CDR2 YFSETQ. The CDR3 spells CASSLFLGQNTGELFF. The CDR3 nucleotides read TGCGCCAGCAGCTTGTTTCTAGGACAAAACACCGGGGAGCTGTTTTTT.

The chain recombines TRBV7-3 with TRBJ2-1; 8 positions match TRBD2. CDR3 length: 13 amino acids. The V gene end was trimmed by 5 bases and the J gene end by 9 bases; junction bases not matched to a gene: 6. CDR1 is SGHTA and CDR2 is FQGTGA in the germline V gene. The CDR3 loop reads CASSQTSEGEQFF. In nucleotides, the CDR3 is TGTGCCAGCAGCCAGACTAGCGAAGGTGAGCAGTTCTTC. Using reference TRBV7-3 and TRBJ2-1 for the parts outside the CDR3, the full variable domain is GAGVSQTPSNKVTEKGKYVELRCDPISGHTALYWYRQSLGQGPEFLIYFQGTGAADDSGLPNDRFFAVRPEGSVSTLKIQRTERGDSAVYLCASSQTSEGEQFFGPGTRLTVL.

The chain couples TRBV4-2 to TRBJ2-2, with a tentative D call TRBD2 (5 bases). V lost 1 base and J 2 bases, leaving 11 bases between the germline ends. Germline values: CDR1 LGHNA, CDR2 YNFKEQ. This CDR3 is built from 16 residues. CDR3 loop: CASSQGLAGNTGELFF. As DNA, the CDR3 is TGTGCCAGCAGCCAAGGGCTAGCTGGAAACACCGGGGAGCTGTTTTTT.

The gene calls are TRBV5-4 and TRBJ2-1; 7 bases are a match to TRBD1. This CDR3 has 20 amino acids. J was trimmed by 2 bases and V by 0 bases; bases with no gene match: 17. Germline V gives CDR1 SGHNT, CDR2 YYREEE (reference sequence). CDR3 bases: TGTGCCAGCAGCTTGGAGGGTGGGGGTAGCCGGGACAGAGCCTACAATGAGCAGTTCTTC. It encodes CASSLEGGGSRDRAYNEQFF.

V gene TRBV19 combines with J gene TRBJ1-4; TRBD1 matches at 7 bases. V trimming: 6 bases; J trimming: 4 bases; junction bases outside the gene matches: 5. CDR1 and CDR2 (germline): LNHDA, SQIVND (reference sequence). This CDR3 is built from 14 residues. This CDR3 is CASSTGTVNEKLFF. The CDR3 DNA is TGTGCCAGTAGCACCGGGACAGTTAATGAAAAACTGTTTTTT.

J is TRBJ2-3 and V is TRBV23-1; 8 bases fit TRBD1. TRBV23-1 is identified as an open reading frame with a role that is uncertain. Trimming removed 2 bases from V and 1 base from J; junction bases left unmatched: 5. This CDR3 comprises 16 residues. CDR3 region: CASSQTQGARTDTQYF. Written as DNA, the CDR3 is TGCGCCAGCAGTCAAACTCAGGGGGCCCGCACAGATACGCAGTATTTT.

The CDR3 DNA is TGCGCCAGCAGCATGGGGGCAGGGATGTTGTACGGAGAGACCCAGTACTTC. Its translation: CASSMGAGMLYGETQYF. This sequence joins TRBV5-1 and TRBJ2-5; a possible D gene is TRBD1 (6 bases). V was trimmed by 4 bases and J by 4 bases, leaving 23 bases between them. The CDR3 has 17 amino acids. Per germline, CDR1 SGHRS and CDR2 YFSETQ.

V usage is TRBV5-5 and J usage is TRBJ2-2; D gene unclear. Per the germline V gene, CDR1 is SGHKS and CDR2 is YYEKEE (reference sequence). Deletions cut 0 bases from V and 3 bases from J, with 3 bases between. This CDR3 has 13 residues. The CDR3 DNA reads TGTGCCAGCAGCTTGGCGGACACCGGGGAGCTGTTTTTT. This encodes CASSLADTGELFF.

The rearrangement joins TRBV5-1 to TRBJ1-3; D perhaps matches TRBD1 (6 bases). This CDR3 is built from 14 residues. The V end was cut by 0 bases, the J end by 4 bases, with 8 bases between. Germline CDR1 and CDR2: SGHRS and YFSETQ. Here the CDR3 DNA reads TGCGCCAGCAGCTTGGAGGGACAAGGAAACACCATATATTTT. This gives the protein CASSLEGQGNTIYF.

J is TRBJ1-2 and V is TRBV6-1; 8 bases are a match to TRBD1. Germline V CDR1 and CDR2: MNHNS, SASEGT. The V and J ends lost 3 bases and 4 bases, in that order; junction bases with no gene match: 4. The CDR3 sequence is 14 residues long. CDR3 in DNA: TGTGCCAGCAGTGACAGGGGGCTTAGCTATGGCTACACCTTC. Translation: CASSDRGLSYGYTF.

The V and J genes are TRBV2 and TRBJ2-4, with 13 positions matching TRBD2. The V gene's germline CDR1 is SNHLY and CDR2 FYNNEI. The CDR3 has 18 amino acids. The J segment lost 0 bases and the V segment lost 7 bases, leaving 9 bases of the junction unmatched. CDR3 loop: CASNPHGTSGVAKNIQYF. The CDR3 nucleotides are TGTGCCAGCAACCCACACGGGACTAGCGGGGTAGCCAAAAACATTCAGTACTTC.

The V and J genes are TRBV30 and TRBJ2-5; TRBD2 agrees at 7 bases. J lost 9 bases, V lost 7 bases, and 14 bases had no gene match. The CDR3 covers 13 residues. Germline CDR1 is GTSNPN and CDR2 is SVGIG (reference sequence). Here the CDR3 reads CAFSAGVPWAQYF. CDR3 nucleotides: TGTGCCTTTTCGGCGGGAGTACCTTGGGCCCAGTACTTC.